A single sample is the source of the 8 T cell receptor beta chains below, sequenced in a study of sequential checkpoint blockade in melanoma. Sample treatment: randomized to nivolumab then ipilimumab (arm A) or the reverse (arm B). Libraries were prepared by immunoSEQ multiplex PCR; TCRdb keeps only in-frame clonotypes and omits some of them. The sample carries about 13,000 clones, over 20% recorded once. Material: tumor tissue (inferred from file names), obtained from a patient given nivolumab and ipilimumab in sequence. These receptors all stem from a human donor with melanoma.

The CDR3 protein is CASSSRRGNWPQHF. The CDR3 DNA reads as TGTGCCAGCAGTTCTCGCAGGGGAAATTGGCCCCAGCATTTT. The chain employs TRBV6-8 and TRBJ1-5; possible D gene TRBD1, 6 bases. Trimming stripped 4 bases from V and 9 bases from J, with 16 bases between. This CDR3 contains 14 residues. CDR1 is MNHGY and CDR2 is SAAAGT in the germline V gene.

The table lists this clone with a few counts. The V gene is TRBV6-8, the J gene TRBJ1-2, with no clear D. Germline V gene lookup returns CDR1 MNHGY and CDR2 SAAAGT. V gave up 0 bases and J gave up 1 base, with 6 bases separating them. This CDR3 is 14 amino acids long. The DNA for the CDR3 is TGTGCCAGCAGTTACTCGGGGTTTAACTATGGCTACACCTTC. It encodes CASSYSGFNYGYTF.

This clone was seen a few times. The chain is built from TRBV4-1 and TRBJ2-2; D assignment may be TRBD1 or TRBD2 (5 bases each). The germline V gene has CDR1 MGHRA and CDR2 YSYEKL. The germline V and J ends were trimmed by 0 bases and 4 bases, with 15 bases remaining between them. The CDR3 has 17 residues. CDR3 residues: CASSQDPGARVTGELFF. The CDR3 bases are TGCGCCAGCAGCCAAGATCCTGGGGCGCGGGTCACCGGGGAGCTGTTTTTT.

In this sample, this clone turned up many times. This rearrangement joins TRBV4-1 to TRBJ2-3, with D maybe TRBD2 (6 bases). Per the germline V gene, CDR1 is MGHRA and CDR2 is YSYEKL. The germline V and J ends were trimmed by 4 bases and 2 bases, with 10 bases remaining between them. This CDR3 contains 14 residues. CDR3 protein: CASSPSVLTDTQYF. The CDR3 nucleotides read TGCGCCAGCAGCCCTAGCGTTCTCACAGATACGCAGTATTTT.

The chain links TRBV6-8 to TRBJ1-5; 7 nucleotides match TRBD1. V trimming: 5 bases; J trimming: 5 bases; junction bases outside the gene matches: 6. The CDR3 spans 14 residues. Per germline, CDR1 MNHGY and CDR2 SAAAGT. DNA for the CDR3: TGTGCCAGCAGTGGGCTGACAGGGTATCAGCCCCAGCATTTT. Translating it yields CASSGLTGYQPQHF.

This chain uses TRBV29-1 with TRBJ1-1, with D possibly TRBD1 on 6 matching bases. Germline V lookup: CDR1 SQVTM, CDR2 ANQGSEA. Trimming removed 6 bases at V and 0 bases at J, with 14 bases between. The CDR3 consists of 14 residues. The CDR3 region has the DNA TGCAGCGTCCAAGGGACATTCTTGAACACTGAAGCTTTCTTT. Protein: CSVQGTFLNTEAFF.

This clone was counted a few times. The rearrangement links TRBV23-1 to TRBJ2-7, with D hard to call. TRBV23-1 qualifies as an ORF whose function is uncertain. V lost 6 bases and J lost 2, with 11 bases in between. The CDR3 contains 13 residues. CDR3 DNA sequence: TGCGCCAGCAGCTTTACATCTGCCTACGAGCAGTACTTC. This sequence encodes CASSFTSAYEQYF.

The rearrangement uses TRBV23-1 and TRBJ1-1; a weak D match, TRBD1 (5 bases). TRBV23-1 is an ORF, and what it does is uncertain. This CDR3 is built from 13 residues. V gave up 6 bases and J gave up 1 base, with 9 bases separating them. This CDR3 reads CASSPGPNTEAFF. DNA of the CDR3: TGCGCCAGCAGCCCGGGACCGAACACTGAAGCTTTCTTT.